The TCR beta chain described here comes from a study of T-cell reconstitution after alpha-beta-depleted transplantation in children. V was shortened by 2 bases and J by 4 bases, with 12 bases between the two germline ends. This CDR3 spans 14 amino acids. Germline lookup yields CDR1 MNHEY and CDR2 SVGAGI. There are many counts of this clonotype. Researchers prepared the TCRbeta library using unique molecular identifiers, the study reports. One entry per CDR3 protein results from TCRdb running MiXCR on the PCR reads. The table records approximately 300,000 distinct CDR3 sequences, roughly 9.1% of them present only once.

This TCR was sampled from a boy younger than two with acute myeloid leukemia, due to receive a stem cell transplant. Here the sequenced sample was PBMCs, taken before TCRalphabeta/CD19-depleted stem cell transplant. This chain joins TRBV6-5 and TRBJ2-7; weak D call: TRBD1 (7 bases). CDR3 residues: CASSYGGGGYEQYF. CDR3 nucleotides: TGTGCCAGCAGTTACGGAGGGGGCGGATACGAGCAGTACTTC.